The clone carrying this TCR beta chain has more than one count but fewer than ten. What it recognizes is unknown. The record originates from a study of blood T cells in healthy people across ages. Primers used in a second PCR of about 7 to 12 cycles were a sample-barcoded 5' primer and a J-beta primer mix. A tag from a template-switch adaptor with 12 random nucleotides marked each cDNA molecule. TCRdb analysed the 5' RACE reads with MiXCR anew, one entry per CDR3 protein. The repertoire holds some 750,000 distinct CDR3 sequences, 22% seen once, with around 22% in the top ten. Germline CDR1 is SGHRS and CDR2 is YFSETQ. V was pared by 2 bases and J by 4 bases, with 18 bases between. The CDR3 contains 16 residues. Broader study findings: One million T cells yielded diversity estimates that were considered underestimates. Higher diversity, along with more naive CD4+ cells, distinguished long-lived donors from aged donors. As naive T cell percentage varied, TCR beta diversity correlated strongly with it.

The clonotype comes from a man in his 70s in good health. This chain joins TRBV5-1 and TRBJ2-5, with D perhaps matching TRBD2 (6 bases). The material sequenced was blood. CDR3 nucleotides: TGCGCCAGCAGCTTATTAACACTGACTAGTGCAGAGACCCAGTACTTC. Translated: CASSLLTLTSAETQYF.